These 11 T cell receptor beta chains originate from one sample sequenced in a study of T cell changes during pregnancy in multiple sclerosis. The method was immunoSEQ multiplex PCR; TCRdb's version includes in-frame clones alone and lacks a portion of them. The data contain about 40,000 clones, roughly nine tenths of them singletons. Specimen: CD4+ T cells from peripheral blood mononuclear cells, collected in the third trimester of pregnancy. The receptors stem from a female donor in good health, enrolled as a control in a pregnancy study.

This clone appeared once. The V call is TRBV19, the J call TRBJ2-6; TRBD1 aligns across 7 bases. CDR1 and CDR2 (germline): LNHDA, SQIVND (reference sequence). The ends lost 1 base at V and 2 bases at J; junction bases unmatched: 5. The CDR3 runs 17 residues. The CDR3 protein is CASSIGTGGTGANVLTF. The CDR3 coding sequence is TGTGCCAGTAGTATAGGGACAGGAGGAACTGGGGCCAACGTCCTGACTTTC.

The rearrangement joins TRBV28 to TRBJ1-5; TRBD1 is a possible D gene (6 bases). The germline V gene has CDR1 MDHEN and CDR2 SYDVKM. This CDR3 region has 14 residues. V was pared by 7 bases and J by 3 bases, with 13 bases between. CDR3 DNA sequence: TGTGCCAGCAAAACTGGACAGTACAATCAGCCCCAGCATTTT. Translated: CASKTGQYNQPQHF. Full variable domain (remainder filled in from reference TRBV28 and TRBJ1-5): DVKVTQSSRYLVKRTGEKVFLECVQDMDHENMFWYRQDPGLGLRLIYFSYDVKMKEKGDIPEGYSVSREKKERFSLILESASTNQTSMYLCASKTGQYNQPQHFGDGTRLSIL.

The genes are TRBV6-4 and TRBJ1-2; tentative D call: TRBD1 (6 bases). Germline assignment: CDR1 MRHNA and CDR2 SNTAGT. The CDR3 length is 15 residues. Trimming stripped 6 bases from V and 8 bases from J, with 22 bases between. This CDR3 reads CASSQKWGGRDGYTF. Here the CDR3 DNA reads TGTGCCAGCAGCCAGAAATGGGGGGGGCGCGACGGCTACACCTTC.

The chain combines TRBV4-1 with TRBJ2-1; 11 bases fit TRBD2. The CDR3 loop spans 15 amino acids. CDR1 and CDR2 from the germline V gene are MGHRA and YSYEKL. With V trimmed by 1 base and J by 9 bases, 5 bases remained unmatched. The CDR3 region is CASSQGLAGSGEQFF. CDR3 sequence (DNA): TGCGCCAGCAGCCAAGGACTAGCGGGGTCCGGTGAGCAGTTCTTC.

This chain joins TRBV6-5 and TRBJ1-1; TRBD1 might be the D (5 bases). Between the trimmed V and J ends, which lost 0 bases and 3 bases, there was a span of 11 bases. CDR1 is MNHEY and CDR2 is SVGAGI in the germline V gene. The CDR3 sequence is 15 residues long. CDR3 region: CASSYSGGGDTEAFF. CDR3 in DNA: TGTGCCAGCAGTTACTCTGGGGGAGGCGACACTGAAGCTTTCTTT.

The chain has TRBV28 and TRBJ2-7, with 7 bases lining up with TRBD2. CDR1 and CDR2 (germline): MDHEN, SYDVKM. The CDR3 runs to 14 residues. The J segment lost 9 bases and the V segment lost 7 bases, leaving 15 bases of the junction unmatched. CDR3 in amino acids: CASKFAAGVGVQYF. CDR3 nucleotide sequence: TGTGCCAGCAAGTTCGCGGCGGGAGTGGGTGTGCAGTACTTC.

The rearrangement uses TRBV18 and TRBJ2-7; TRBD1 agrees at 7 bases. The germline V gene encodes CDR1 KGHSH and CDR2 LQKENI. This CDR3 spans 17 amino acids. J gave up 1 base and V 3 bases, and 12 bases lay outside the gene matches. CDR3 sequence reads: CASSPPGQLAFSYEQYF. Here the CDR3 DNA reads TGTGCCAGCTCACCCCCGGGACAGTTAGCATTTTCCTACGAGCAGTACTTC.

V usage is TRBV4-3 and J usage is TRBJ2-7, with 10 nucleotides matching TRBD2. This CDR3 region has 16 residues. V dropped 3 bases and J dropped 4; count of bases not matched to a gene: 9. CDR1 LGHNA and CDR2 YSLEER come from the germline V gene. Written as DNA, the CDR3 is TGCGCCAGCAGCCAGGGATGGGCTAGCGGGAGTTACGAGCAGTACTTC. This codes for CASSQGWASGSYEQYF.

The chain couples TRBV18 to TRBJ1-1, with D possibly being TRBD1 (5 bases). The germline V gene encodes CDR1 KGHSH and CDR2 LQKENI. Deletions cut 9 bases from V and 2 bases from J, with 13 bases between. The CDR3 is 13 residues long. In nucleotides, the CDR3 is TGTGCCAGTTCCCGGGGGGAAAACACTGAAGCTTTCTTT. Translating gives CASSRGENTEAFF.

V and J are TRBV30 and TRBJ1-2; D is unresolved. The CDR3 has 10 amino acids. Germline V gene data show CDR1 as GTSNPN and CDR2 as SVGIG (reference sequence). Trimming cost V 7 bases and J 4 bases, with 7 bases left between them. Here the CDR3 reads CAYTSYGYTF. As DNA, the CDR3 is TGTGCCTATACATCCTATGGCTACACCTTC.

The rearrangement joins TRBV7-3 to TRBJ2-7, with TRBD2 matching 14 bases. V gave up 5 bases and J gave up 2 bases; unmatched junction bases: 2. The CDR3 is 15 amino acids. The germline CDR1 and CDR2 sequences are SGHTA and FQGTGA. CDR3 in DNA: TGTGCCAGCAGCCCGGGACTAGCGGGGGCCTACGAGCAGTACTTC. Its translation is CASSPGLAGAYEQYF.